This T cell receptor (beta chain) was sequenced for a study of immune evolution from preneoplasia to lung adenocarcinoma. Study overall: HLA loss of heterozygosity: under 7.5% AIS, approximately 15% MIA, over 30% ADC, none AAH.

Profiled with immunoSEQ multiplex PCR; TCRdb holds only in-frame clones, not every one. Found here are some 11,000 clones, approximately 86% of them singletons; the top ten hold about 1.7%. Patient tissue came from resections in Japan or China, 2014–2017. V lost 5 bases, J lost 5 bases, and 1 base stayed unmatched. Germline lookup yields CDR1 GTSNPN and CDR2 SVGIG (reference sequence). The CDR3 has 11 residues. The V call is TRBV30, the J call TRBJ2-3; 7 bases align to TRBD2. The source of this sequence is a person between 65 and 79 years old with lung adenocarcinoma. Sequencing was done on a sample of FFPE minimally invasive lung adenocarcinoma tissue. This CDR3 reads CAWGLEDTQYF. The DNA for the CDR3 is TGTGCCTGGGGACTAGAAGATACGCAGTATTTT.